This T cell receptor (beta chain) derives from a study of prognosis after radiotherapy for stage I lung cancer. This CDR3 has 14 amino acids. The germline CDR1 and CDR2 sequences are SGHRS and YFSETQ. By two-round multiplex PCR, the TCR beta CDR3 was amplified from genomic DNA. TRBV and TRBJ genes each had their own specific primers in first-round PCR. Universal primers featured in the second PCR round. In TCRdb, the multiplex PCR reads were re-called with MiXCR into one record per CDR3 protein. This table has around 19,000 distinct CDR3 sequences, around half appearing once. This clonotype was recorded only once. A much larger clone lies a single base off, so this may be a read error.

Material: PBMCs, obtained before or after stereotactic body radiation therapy (not recorded which). V usage is TRBV5-1 and J usage is TRBJ1-5, with 7 bases lining up with TRBD1. The clonotype originates from a donor aged 50 or older with non-small cell lung cancer. This chain's CDR3 is CARSLVGQNQPQHF. CDR3 DNA sequence: TGCGCCCGCAGCTTGGTGGGACAGAATCAGCCCCAGCATTTT.